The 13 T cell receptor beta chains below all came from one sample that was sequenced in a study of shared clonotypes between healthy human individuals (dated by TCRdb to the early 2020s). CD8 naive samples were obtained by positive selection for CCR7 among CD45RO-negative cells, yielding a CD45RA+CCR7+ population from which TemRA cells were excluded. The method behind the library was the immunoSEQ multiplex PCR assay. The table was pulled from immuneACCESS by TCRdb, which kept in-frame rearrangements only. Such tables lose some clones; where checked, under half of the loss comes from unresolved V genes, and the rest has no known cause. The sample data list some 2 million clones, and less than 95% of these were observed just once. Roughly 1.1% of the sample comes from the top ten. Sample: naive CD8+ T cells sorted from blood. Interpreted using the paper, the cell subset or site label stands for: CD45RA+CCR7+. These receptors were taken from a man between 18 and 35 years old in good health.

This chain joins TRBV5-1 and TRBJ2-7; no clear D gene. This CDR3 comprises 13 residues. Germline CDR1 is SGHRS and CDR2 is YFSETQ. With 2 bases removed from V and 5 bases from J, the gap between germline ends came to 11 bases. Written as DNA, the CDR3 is TGCGCCAGCAGCTTCCCTAACGGTGACGAGCAGTACTTC. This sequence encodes CASSFPNGDEQYF.

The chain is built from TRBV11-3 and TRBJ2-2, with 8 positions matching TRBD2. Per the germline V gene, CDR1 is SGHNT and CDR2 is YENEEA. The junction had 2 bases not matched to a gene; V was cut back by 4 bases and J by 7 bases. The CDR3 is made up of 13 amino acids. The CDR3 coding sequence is TGTGCCAGCAGCTCTACTAGCGGCGGGGAGCTGTTTTTT. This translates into CASSSTSGGELFF. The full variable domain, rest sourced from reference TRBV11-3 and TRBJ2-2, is EAGVVQSPRYKIIEKKQPVAFWCNPISGHNTLYWYLQNLGQGPELLIRYENEEAVDDSQLPKDRFSAERLKGVDSTLKIQPAELGDSAVYLCASSSTSGGELFFGEGSRLTVL.

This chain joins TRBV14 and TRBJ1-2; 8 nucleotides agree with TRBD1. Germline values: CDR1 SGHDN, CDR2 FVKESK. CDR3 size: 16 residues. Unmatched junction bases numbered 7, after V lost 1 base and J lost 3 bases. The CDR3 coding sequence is TGTGCCAGCAGCCAAGCGGGGAACAGGGGGTACTATGGCTACACCTTC. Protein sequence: CASSQAGNRGYYGYTF.

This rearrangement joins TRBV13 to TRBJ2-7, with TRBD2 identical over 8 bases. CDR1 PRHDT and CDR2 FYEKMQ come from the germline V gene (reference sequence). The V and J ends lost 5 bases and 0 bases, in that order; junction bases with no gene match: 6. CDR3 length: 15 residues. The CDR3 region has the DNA TGTGCCAGCAGCGAAACTAGCGGAAGCTCCTACGAGCAGTACTTC. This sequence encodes CASSETSGSSYEQYF.

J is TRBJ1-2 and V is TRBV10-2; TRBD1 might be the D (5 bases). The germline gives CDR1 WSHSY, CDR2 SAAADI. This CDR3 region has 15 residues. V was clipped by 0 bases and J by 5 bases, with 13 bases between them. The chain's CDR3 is CASSESEAGSYGYTF. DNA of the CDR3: TGCGCCAGCAGTGAGTCCGAAGCAGGGTCGTATGGCTACACCTTC.

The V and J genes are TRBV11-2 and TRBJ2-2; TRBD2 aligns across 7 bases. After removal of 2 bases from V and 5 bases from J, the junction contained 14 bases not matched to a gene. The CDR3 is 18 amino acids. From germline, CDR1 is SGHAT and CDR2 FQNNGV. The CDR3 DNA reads TGTGCCAGCAGCTTACGCGAAGGGTGGGAGGGAGAAACCGGGGAGCTGTTTTTT. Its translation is CASSLREGWEGETGELFF.

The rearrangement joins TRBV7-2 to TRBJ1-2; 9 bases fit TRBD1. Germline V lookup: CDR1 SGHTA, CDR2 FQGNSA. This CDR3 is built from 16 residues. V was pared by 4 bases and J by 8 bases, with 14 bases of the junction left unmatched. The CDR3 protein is CASSSGFTGGVRGYTF. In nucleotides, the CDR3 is TGTGCCAGCAGCTCCGGGTTTACAGGGGGCGTGAGGGGCTACACCTTC.

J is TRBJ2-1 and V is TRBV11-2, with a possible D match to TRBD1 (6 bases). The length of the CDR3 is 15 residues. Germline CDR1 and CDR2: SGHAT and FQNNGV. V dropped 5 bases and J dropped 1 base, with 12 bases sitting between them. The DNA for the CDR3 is TGTGCCAGCAGCCGAACAGGGAGATCCTACAATGAGCAGTTCTTC. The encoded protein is CASSRTGRSYNEQFF. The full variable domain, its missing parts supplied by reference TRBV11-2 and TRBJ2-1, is EAGVAQSPRYKIIEKRQSVAFWCNPISGHATLYWYQQILGQGPKLLIQFQNNGVVDDSQLPKDRFSAERLKGVDSTLKIQPAKLEDSAVYLCASSRTGRSYNEQFFGPGTRLTVL.

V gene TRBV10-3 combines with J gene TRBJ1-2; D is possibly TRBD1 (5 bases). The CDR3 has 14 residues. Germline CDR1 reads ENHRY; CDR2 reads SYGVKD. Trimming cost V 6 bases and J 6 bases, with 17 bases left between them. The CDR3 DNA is TGTGCCATCAGCGACAGCGGTGGGCTCCATGGCTACACCTTC. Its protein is CAISDSGGLHGYTF.

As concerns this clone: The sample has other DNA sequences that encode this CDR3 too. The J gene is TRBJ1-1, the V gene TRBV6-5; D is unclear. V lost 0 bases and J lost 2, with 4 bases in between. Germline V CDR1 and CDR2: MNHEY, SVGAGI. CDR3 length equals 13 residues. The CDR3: CASSYSRNTEAFF. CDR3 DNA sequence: TGTGCCAGCAGTTACTCTCGAAACACTGAAGCTTTCTTT.

The DNA for the CDR3 is TGTGCCAGCAGTGAAGCGCTTTTCGGACAGGGGAACGAGCAGTACTTC. This encodes CASSEALFGQGNEQYF. The rearrangement joins TRBV2 to TRBJ2-7; 9 nucleotides match TRBD1. The CDR3 loop spans 16 amino acids. The V segment lost 0 bases and the J segment 5 bases; nucleotides outside the gene matches: 8. CDR1 SNHLY and CDR2 FYNNEI come from the germline V gene.

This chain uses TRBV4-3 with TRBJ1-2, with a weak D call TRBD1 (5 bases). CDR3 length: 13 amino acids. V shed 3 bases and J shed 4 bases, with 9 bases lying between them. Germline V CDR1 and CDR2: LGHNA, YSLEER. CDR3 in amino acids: CASSQGRIYGYTF. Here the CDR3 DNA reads TGCGCCAGCAGCCAGGGACGGATCTATGGCTACACCTTC.

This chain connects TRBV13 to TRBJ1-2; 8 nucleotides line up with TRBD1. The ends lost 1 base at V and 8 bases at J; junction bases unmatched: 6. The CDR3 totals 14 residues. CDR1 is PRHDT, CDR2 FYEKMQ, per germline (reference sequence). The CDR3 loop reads CASSLVTGDEGYTF. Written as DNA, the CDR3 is TGTGCCAGCAGCTTAGTGACAGGGGATGAAGGCTACACCTTC.